This T cell receptor (beta chain) was captured by sequencing in a study of metastatic and nonmetastatic thyroid tumors. About the research overall: Blood and tumor or nodule tissue repertoires from malignant and benign thyroid patients were compared. Study-level points and caveats: It was reportedly found that TCR beta diversity was significantly higher in malignant thyroid tumors than in benign nodules, a difference seen in both blood and tumor samples.

TCRdb re-clonotyped the PCR reads through MiXCR. Of around 25,000 clones in the sample, around a quarter are singletons; the top ten hold less than 7.5%. The length of the CDR3 is 14 residues. The germline V and J ends were trimmed by 4 bases and 3 bases, with 12 bases remaining between them. This clone has a handful of counts. What it binds is unknown. In the same sample, other DNA sequences code for this CDR3. None of the patients had undergone any treatment ahead of thyroid surgery. This sequence originates from a female donor with papillary thyroid cancer or a benign thyroid nodule (not recorded which). Some clones in this sample may be carry-over from other donors' samples. The V call is TRBV12-3 or TRBV12-4, the J call TRBJ1-1; possibly TRBD1 for D (5 bases). Sequencing input: blood. The CDR3 here is CASSSGQGYTEAFF. The CDR3 region has the DNA TGTGCCAGCAGTTCGGGGCAGGGTTACACTGAAGCTTTCTTT.